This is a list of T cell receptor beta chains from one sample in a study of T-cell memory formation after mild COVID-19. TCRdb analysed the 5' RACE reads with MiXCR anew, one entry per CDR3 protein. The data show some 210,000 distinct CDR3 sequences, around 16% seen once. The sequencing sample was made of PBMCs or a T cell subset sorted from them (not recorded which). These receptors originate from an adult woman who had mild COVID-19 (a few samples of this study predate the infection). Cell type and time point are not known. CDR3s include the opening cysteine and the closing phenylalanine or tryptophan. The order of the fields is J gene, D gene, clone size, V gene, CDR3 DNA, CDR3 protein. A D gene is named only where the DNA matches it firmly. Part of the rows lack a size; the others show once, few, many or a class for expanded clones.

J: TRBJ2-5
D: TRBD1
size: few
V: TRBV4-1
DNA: TGCGCCAGCAGCCAAAGGACAGGGGTTGAGACCCAGTACTTC
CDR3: CASSQRTGVETQYF

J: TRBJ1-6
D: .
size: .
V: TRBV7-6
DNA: TGTGCCAGCAGCCCCGGTTGGGGCGGGGATTCACCCCTCCACTTT
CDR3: CASSPGWGGDSPLHF

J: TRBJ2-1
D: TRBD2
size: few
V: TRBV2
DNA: TGTGCCAGCATCCTGTGGGCGGGGGGTATCGATGAGCAGTTCTTC
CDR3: CASILWAGGIDEQFF

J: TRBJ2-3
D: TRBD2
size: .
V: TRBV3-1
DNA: TGTGCCAGCAGCCAAACCGGGACTAGCGGTGATACGCAGTATTTT
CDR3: CASSQTGTSGDTQYF

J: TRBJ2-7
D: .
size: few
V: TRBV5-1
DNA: TGCGCCAGCAGTCCGATCACCGGTCAGGGGGAGCAGTACTTC
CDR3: CASSPITGQGEQYF

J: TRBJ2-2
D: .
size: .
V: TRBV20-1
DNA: TGCAGTGCTATTCCTTCTCACACCGGGGAGCTGTTTTTT
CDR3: CSAIPSHTGELFF

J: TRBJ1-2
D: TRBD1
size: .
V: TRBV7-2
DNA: TGTGCCAGCAGCTCGGGACAGGGGTGGATAAGTGGCTACACCTTC
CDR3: CASSSGQGWISGYTF

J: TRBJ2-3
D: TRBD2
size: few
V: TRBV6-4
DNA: TGTGCCAGCAGCTCGACTAGCGGGGGGGCCGTGGCGCAGTATTTT
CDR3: CASSSTSGGAVAQYF

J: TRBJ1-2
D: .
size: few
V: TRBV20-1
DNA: TGCAGTGCTAGAGATGGGGGCTCCGGCTATGGCTACACCTTC
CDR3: CSARDGGSGYGYTF

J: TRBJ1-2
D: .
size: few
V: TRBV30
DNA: TGTGCCTGGAGTACAGGGCAGTATGGCTACACCTTC
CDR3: CAWSTGQYGYTF

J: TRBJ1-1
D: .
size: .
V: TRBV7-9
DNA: TGTGCCAGCAGCTTAACAGCGGTTAACACTGAAGCTTTCTTT
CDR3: CASSLTAVNTEAFF

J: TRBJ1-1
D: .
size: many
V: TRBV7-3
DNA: TGTGCCAGCAGCCGCCGGACAGACACTGAAGCTTTCTTT
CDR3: CASSRRTDTEAFF

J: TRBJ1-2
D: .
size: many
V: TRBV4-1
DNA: TGCGCCAGCAGCCAAGTTCCAGGGGACTACTATGGCTACACCTTC
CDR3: CASSQVPGDYYGYTF

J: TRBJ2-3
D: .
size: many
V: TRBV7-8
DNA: TGTGCCAGCAGCTTCAGACAGAGCACAGATACGCAGTATTTT
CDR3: CASSFRQSTDTQYF

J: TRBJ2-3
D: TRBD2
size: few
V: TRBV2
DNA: TGTGCCAGCAGTGAACTAGCGGGGGCAGATACGCAGTATTTT
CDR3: CASSELAGADTQYF

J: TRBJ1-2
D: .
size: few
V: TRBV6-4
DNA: TGTGCCAGCAGTGATGGGGGAAGCTATGGCTACACCTTC
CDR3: CASSDGGSYGYTF

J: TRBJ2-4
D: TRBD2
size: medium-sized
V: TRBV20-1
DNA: TGCAGTGCTAGAGGGACTAGCGGGAAGGAGGGAAGCATTCAGTACTTC
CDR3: CSARGTSGKEGSIQYF

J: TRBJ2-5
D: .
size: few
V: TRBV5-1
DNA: TGCGCCAGCAGTCTTAGTAGCGCTAAAGAGACCCAGTACTTC
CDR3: CASSLSSAKETQYF

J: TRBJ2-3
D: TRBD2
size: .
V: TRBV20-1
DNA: TGCAGTGCTCTCCTAGTGGGAGGGTTCACAGATACGCAGTATTTT
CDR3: CSALLVGGFTDTQYF

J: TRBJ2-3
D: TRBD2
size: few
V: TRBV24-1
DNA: TGTGCCACCATGATTAGCGGGAGTGGCGCAGATACGCAGTATTTT
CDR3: CATMISGSGADTQYF

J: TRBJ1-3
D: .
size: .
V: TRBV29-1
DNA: TGCAGCGTTGTCAGGGGTGGAAACACCATATATTTT
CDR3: CSVVRGGNTIYF

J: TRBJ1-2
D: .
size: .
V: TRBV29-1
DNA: TGCAGCGTTGAAGGCCCCGCAGGGGACTATGGCTACACCTTC
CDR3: CSVEGPAGDYGYTF

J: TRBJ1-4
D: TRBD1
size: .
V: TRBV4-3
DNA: TGCGCCAGCGCCCGACAGGGTGGAGAAAAACTGTTTTTT
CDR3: CASARQGGEKLFF

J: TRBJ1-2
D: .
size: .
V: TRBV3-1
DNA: TGTGCCAGCAGCCAAGGGGGGAACTCCGCCAGAGCTGTCGGCTACACCTTC
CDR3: CASSQGGNSARAVGYTF

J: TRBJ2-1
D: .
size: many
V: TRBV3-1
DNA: TGTGCCAGCAGCCAAGCCAATGAGCAGTTCTTC
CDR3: CASSQANEQFF